A selection of T cell receptor beta chains follows, all from one sample in a study of blood T cell repertoires in COVID-19. The table came from immunoSEQ multiplex PCR; TCRdb's copy has only in-frame clones and leaves some out. The repertoire consists of hundreds of thousands of clones, with 85% to 90% occurring once and the leading ten covering under 3%. The specimen was PBMCs or T cells enriched from blood (not recorded which). Receptor source: a woman aged 18-29 years who had recovered from COVID-19. Both conserved end residues are part of each CDR3. D genes are given only for firm matches. Clone size is stated in some rows and not others, as once, few, many or a class when expanded.

V	J	D	size	DNA	CDR3
TRBV18	TRBJ1-5	-	-	TGTGCCAGCTCACCATCATCAGTGGGCAATCAGCCCCAGCATTTT	CASSPSSVGNQPQHF
TRBV5-1	TRBJ2-3	-	-	TGCGCCAGCAGCACCCGATCCGGGGCAGATACGCAGTATTTT	CASSTRSGADTQYF
TRBV24-1	TRBJ2-3	TRBD1	-	TGTGCCACCAGTGATTCAAACCGGGACAGGGGGACGCAGTATTTT	CATSDSNRDRGTQYF
TRBV5-3	TRBJ2-1	TRBD2	once	TGTGCCAGAACCCCGGGGGGGAGGTCCTACAATGAGCAGTTCTTC	CARTPGGRSYNEQFF
TRBV4-2	TRBJ2-5	-	-	TGTGCCAGCAGGAAGGGGGGGCTAGGGAACCAAGAGACCCAGTACTTC	CASRKGGLGNQETQYF
TRBV19	TRBJ1-1	-	-	TGTGCCAGTACCCCTAGGGGTACCCACACTGAAGCTTTCTTT	CASTPRGTHTEAFF
TRBV7-9	TRBJ2-7	-	-	TGTGCCAGCAGCTTAGGCAGGGGAGACGAGCAGTACTTC	CASSLGRGDEQYF
TRBV6-5	TRBJ1-2	-	once	TGTGCCAGCAGCAATGACAAGAACTATGGCTACACCTTC	CASSNDKNYGYTF
TRBV10-3	TRBJ2-2	-	few	TGTGCCATTTTACTGAACACCGGGGAGCTGTTTTTT	CAILLNTGELFF
TRBV19	TRBJ2-1	TRBD2	-	TGTGCCAGCGGGGGGTGGAATGAGCAGTTCTTC	CASGGWNEQFF
TRBV10-3	TRBJ1-4	-	-	TGTGCCATCAGTGAGTTCATGACAGCTAATGAAAAACTGTTTTTT	CAISEFMTANEKLFF
TRBV5-1	TRBJ1-2	TRBD1	-	TGCGCCAGCAGCCAGGACAGGGGGGTATATGGCTACACCTTC	CASSQDRGVYGYTF
TRBV12-1	TRBJ1-5	-	-	TGTGCCAGCAGCTTTGACGACAGGAGATCCGATCAGCCCCAGCATTTT	CASSFDDRRSDQPQHF
TRBV10-3	TRBJ2-7	-	-	TGTGCCAGCTCCCTTGGGCAGGGTGTAACCTACGAGCAGTACTTC	CASSLGQGVTYEQYF
TRBV7-7	TRBJ1-4	-	-	TGTGCTAGCAGCTTAGGAGGAGGTGGGAGAAATGAAAAACTGTTTTTT	CASSLGGGGRNEKLFF
TRBV30	TRBJ1-2	TRBD1	once	TGTGCCTGGAGTCCCGGGACAGGGGTCGGCTACACCTTC	CAWSPGTGVGYTF
TRBV2	TRBJ1-2	-	once	TGTGCCAGCAGTGAGGGCAGAAGCTTCTATGGCTACACCTTC	CASSEGRSFYGYTF
TRBV20-1	TRBJ2-1	-	once	TGCAGTGCTAGAGATCGTAGTGAGCAGTTCTTC	CSARDRSEQFF
TRBV25-1	TRBJ1-3	-	-	TGTGCCAGCAGTGGCGGGGGAGCTGGAAACACCATATATTTT	CASSGGGAGNTIYF
TRBV18	TRBJ2-2	-	-	TGTGCCAGCTCACTTATCACCGGGGAGCTGTTTTTT	CASSLITGELFF
TRBV5-1	TRBJ1-1	-	once	TGCGCCAGCAGCTTGGTCTCCGGGGTGGAGGCTGAAGCTTTCTTT	CASSLVSGVEAEAFF
TRBV2	TRBJ1-5	-	-	TGTGCCAGCAGCGCCTCCGCTTCACTGCCCCAGCATTTT	CASSASASLPQHF
TRBV11-2	TRBJ2-5	-	-	TGTGCCAGCCTTGGGGGGTCCGAGACCCAGTACTTC	CASLGGSETQYF
TRBV19	TRBJ1-2	TRBD1	-	TGTGCCAGTAGTAGGGACAGTTCACACTATGGCTACACCTTC	CASSRDSSHYGYTF
TRBV19	TRBJ1-2	-	-	TGTGCCAGTCGTCGGGGGTACTCCGAGGGCTACACCTTC	CASRRGYSEGYTF
TRBV9	TRBJ2-1	TRBD2	-	TGTGCCAGCAACTCGGGGGGTAACAATGAGCAGTTCTTC	CASNSGGNNEQFF
TRBV5-1	TRBJ2-2	-	once	TGCGCCAGCAGCTGGGTAACAGGTTCCAATTTGAACACCGGGGAGCTGTTTTTT	CASSWVTGSNLNTGELFF
TRBV11-2	TRBJ2-1	TRBD2	-	TGTGCCAGCAGCTTCTCAAGCGGGGGGGCTCTCTCCTACAATGAGCAGTTCTTC	CASSFSSGGALSYNEQFF
TRBV7-9	TRBJ2-1	TRBD2	-	TGTGCCAGCAGCCGATTCACTAGCGGCAGCAATGAGCAGTTCTTC	CASSRFTSGSNEQFF
TRBV7-9	TRBJ1-4	TRBD1	-	TGTGCCAGCAGCTTGACCGGGACAGGGGATGAAAAACTGTTTTTT	CASSLTGTGDEKLFF
TRBV29-1	TRBJ2-7	TRBD2	-	TGCAGGGGGGGAGGGAAAGTATCTTCCTACGAGCAGTACTTC	CRGGGKVSSYEQYF